This T cell receptor beta chain was captured in a study of blood T cell repertoires in COVID-19. Across the whole study: Sites in the United States, Italy and Spain provided acute and convalescent COVID-19 samples.

This clone was seen just once. Libraries were prepared by immunoSEQ multiplex PCR; TCRdb keeps only in-frame clonotypes and omits some of them. The sample shows almost 200,000 clones, 86% of them seen only once. The sequence came from a woman aged 70 to 79 with acute or convalescent COVID-19. The sample taken for sequencing was peripheral blood.

The CDR3 nucleotides are TGTGCCACCCATTTATATCCGGACACTGAAGCTTTCTTT. Translated: CATHLYPDTEAFF. The chain employs TRBV6-5 and TRBJ1-1; no reliable D call. In germline, CDR1 is MNHEY, CDR2 SVGAGI. This CDR3 is built from 13 residues. The V gene lost 10 bases and the J gene lost 3 bases, with 15 bases spanning the gap.